This is a list of T cell receptor beta chains from one sample in a study of monozygotic twins with inflammatory bowel disease. TCRdb reprocessed the 5' RACE reads; each CDR3 protein has one entry and no DNA is given. Recorded for this sample: over 110,000 distinct CDR3 sequences. Sequencing input: blood. These receptors came from a human donor with ulcerative colitis or Crohn's disease, or a healthy co-twin of an affected twin (not recorded which). Each CDR3 is given with its conserved first and last residue. The order of the fields is J gene, CDR3 length, V gene, CDR3 protein.

>TRBJ1-1|16|TRBV10-3
CAISESTGTLNTEAFF
>TRBJ2-1|16|TRBV5-1
CASSYPNRGTYNEQFF
>TRBJ2-6|11|TRBV20-1
CSAKGANVLTF
>TRBJ2-1|16|TRBV5-1
CASSLTLGTQYNEQFF
>TRBJ2-3|15|TRBV4-2
CASSQDSGGADTQYF
>TRBJ1-1|15|TRBV4-2
CASSQGDSSWTEAFF
>TRBJ1-3|16|TRBV3-1
CASSLTGGGPENTIYF
>TRBJ2-5|15|TRBV29-1
CSVHPRTGGQETQYF
>TRBJ1-1|12|TRBV7-9
CASSRTGTGLFF
>TRBJ2-4|16|TRBV4-1
CASSRDRGTVGNIQYF
>TRBJ1-6|16|TRBV5-6
CASSLGPSSYNSPLHF